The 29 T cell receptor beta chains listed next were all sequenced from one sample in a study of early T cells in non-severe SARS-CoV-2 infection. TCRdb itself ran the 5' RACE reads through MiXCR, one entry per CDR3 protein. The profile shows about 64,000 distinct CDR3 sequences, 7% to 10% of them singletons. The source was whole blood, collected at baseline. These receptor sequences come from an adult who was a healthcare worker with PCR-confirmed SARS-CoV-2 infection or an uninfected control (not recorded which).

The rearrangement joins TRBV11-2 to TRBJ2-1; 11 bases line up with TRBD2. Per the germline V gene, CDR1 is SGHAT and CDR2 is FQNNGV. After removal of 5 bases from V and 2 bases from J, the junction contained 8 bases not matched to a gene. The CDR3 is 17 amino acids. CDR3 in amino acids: CASSVGTSGYTYNEQFF. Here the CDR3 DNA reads TGTGCCAGCAGCGTCGGGACTAGCGGCTATACCTACAATGAGCAGTTCTTC.

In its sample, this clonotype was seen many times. CDR3 nucleotides: TGTGCCAGCGCACCACTAGCGGCCTACAATGAGCAGTTCTTC. It specifies CASAPLAAYNEQFF. V is TRBV11-1 and J is TRBJ2-1; 8 nucleotides agree with TRBD2. CDR1 and CDR2 (germline): SGHAT, FQDESV (reference sequence). The CDR3 is 14 residues long. V was pared by 8 bases and J by 2 bases, with 5 bases of the junction left unmatched.

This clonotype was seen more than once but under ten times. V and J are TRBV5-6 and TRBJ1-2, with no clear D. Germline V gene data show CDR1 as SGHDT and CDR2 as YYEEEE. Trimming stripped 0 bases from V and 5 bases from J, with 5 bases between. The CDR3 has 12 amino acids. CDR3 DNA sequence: TGTGCCAGCAGCTTGGACGGGTATGGCTACACCTTC. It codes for CASSLDGYGYTF.

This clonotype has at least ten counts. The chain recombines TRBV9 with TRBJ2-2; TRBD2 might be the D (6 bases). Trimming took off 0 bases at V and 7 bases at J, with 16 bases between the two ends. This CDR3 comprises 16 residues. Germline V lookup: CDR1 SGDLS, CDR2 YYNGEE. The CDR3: CASSVAGRGGDGELFF. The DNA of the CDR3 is TGTGCCAGCAGCGTAGCTGGCCGTGGAGGGGACGGGGAGCTGTTTTTT. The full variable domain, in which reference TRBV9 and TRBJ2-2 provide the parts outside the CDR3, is DSGVTQTPKHLITATGQRVTLRCSPRSGDLSVYWYQQSLDQGLQFLIQYYNGEERAKGNILERFSAQQFPDLHSELNLSSLELGDSALYFCASSVAGRGGDGELFFGEGSRLTVL.

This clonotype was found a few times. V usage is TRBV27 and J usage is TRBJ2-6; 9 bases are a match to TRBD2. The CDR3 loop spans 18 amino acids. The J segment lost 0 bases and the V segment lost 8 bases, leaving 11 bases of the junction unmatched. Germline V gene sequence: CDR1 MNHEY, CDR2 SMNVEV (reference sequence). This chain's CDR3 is CASCFFGTSSSGANVLTF. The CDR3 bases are TGTGCCAGCTGCTTCTTCGGGACTAGCTCCTCTGGGGCCAACGTCCTGACTTTC.

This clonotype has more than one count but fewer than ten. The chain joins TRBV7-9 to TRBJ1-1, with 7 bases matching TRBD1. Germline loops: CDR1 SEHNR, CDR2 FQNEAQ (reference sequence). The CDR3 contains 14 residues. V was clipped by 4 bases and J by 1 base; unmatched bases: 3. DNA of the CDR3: TGTGCCAGCAGCTCCAACAGGGGGAACACTGAAGCTTTCTTT. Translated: CASSSNRGNTEAFF.

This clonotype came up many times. In DNA form, the CDR3 reads TGTGCCACCAGTGGGTTTGCGGGACAGGGAGGCAATGAGCAGTTCTTC. Encoded protein: CATSGFAGQGGNEQFF. V and J are TRBV24-1 and TRBJ2-1; TRBD1 matches 9 bases. J lost 6 bases, V lost 5 bases, and 10 bases had no gene match. Germline assignment: CDR1 KGHDR and CDR2 SFDVKD. CDR3 size: 16 residues.

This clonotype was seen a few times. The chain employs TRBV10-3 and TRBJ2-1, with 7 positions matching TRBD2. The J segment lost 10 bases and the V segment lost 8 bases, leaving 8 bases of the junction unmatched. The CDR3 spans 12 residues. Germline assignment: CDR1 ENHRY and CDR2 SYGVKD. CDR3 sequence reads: CAIVASGGEQFF. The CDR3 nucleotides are TGTGCCATCGTGGCTAGCGGCGGCGAGCAGTTCTTC.

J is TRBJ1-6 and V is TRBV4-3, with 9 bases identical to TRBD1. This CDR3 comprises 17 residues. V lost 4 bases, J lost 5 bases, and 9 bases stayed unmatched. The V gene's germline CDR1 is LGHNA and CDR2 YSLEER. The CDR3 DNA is TGCGCCAGCAGCCGAGATCCCGGGACAGGGAATAATTCACCCCTCCACTTT. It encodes CASSRDPGTGNNSPLHF.

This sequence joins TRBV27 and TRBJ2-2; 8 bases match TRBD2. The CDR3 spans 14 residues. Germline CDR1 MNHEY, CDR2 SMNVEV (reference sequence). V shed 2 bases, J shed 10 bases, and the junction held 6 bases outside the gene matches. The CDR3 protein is CASSLKSSGPELFF. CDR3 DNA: TGTGCCAGCAGTTTAAAATCTAGCGGGCCGGAGCTGTTTTTT.

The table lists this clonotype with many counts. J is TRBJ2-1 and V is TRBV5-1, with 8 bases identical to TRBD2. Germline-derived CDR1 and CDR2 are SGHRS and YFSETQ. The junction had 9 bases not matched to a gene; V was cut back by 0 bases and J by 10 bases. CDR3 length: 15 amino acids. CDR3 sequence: CASSLGLAFPSEQFF. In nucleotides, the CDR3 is TGCGCCAGCAGCTTGGGACTAGCGTTCCCGAGCGAGCAGTTCTTC.

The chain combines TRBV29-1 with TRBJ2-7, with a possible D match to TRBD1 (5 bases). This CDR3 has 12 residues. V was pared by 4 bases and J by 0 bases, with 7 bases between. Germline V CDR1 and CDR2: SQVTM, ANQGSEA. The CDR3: CSVAGSSYEQYF. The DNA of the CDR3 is TGCAGCGTTGCAGGGTCCTCCTACGAGCAGTACTTC.

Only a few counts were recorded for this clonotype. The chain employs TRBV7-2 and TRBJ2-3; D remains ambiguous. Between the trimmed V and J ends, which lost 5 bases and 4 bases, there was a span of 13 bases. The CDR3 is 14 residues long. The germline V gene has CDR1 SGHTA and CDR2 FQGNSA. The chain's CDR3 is CASSPARASDTQYF. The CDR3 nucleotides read TGTGCCAGCAGCCCCGCCCGGGCTTCAGATACGCAGTATTTT.

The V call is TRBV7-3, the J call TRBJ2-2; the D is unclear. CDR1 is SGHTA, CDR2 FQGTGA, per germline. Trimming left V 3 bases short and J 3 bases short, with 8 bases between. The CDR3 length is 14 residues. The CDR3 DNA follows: TGTGCCAGCAGCTTTGGCATGTACACCGGGGAGCTGTTTTTT. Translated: CASSFGMYTGELFF. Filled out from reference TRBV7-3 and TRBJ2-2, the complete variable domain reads GAGVSQTPSNKVTEKGKYVELRCDPISGHTALYWYRQSLGQGPEFLIYFQGTGAADDSGLPNDRFFAVRPEGSVSTLKIQRTERGDSAVYLCASSFGMYTGELFFGEGSRLTVL.

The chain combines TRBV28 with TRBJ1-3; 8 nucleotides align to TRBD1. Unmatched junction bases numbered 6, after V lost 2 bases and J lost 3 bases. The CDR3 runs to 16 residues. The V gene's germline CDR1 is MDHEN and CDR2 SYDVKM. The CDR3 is CASSLLRGPYGNTIYF. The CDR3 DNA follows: TGTGCCAGCAGTTTACTCAGGGGGCCTTATGGAAACACCATATATTTT.

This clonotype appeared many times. In nucleotides, the CDR3 is TGTGCCAGCAGGCGAGACAGTGGGGACAATGAGCAGTTCTTC. This gives the protein CASRRDSGDNEQFF. The chain combines TRBV12-3 or TRBV12-4 with TRBJ2-1; TRBD1 is a possible D gene (5 bases). The CDR3 length is 14 residues. Deletions cut 6 bases from V and 5 bases from J, with 14 bases between.

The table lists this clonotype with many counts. CDR3 amino acids: CASSLVQAPYEQYF. CDR3 nucleotides: TGTGCCAGCAGTTTAGTCCAGGCGCCCTACGAGCAGTACTTC. The chain has TRBV28 and TRBJ2-7; D gene uncertain. Germline CDR1 is MDHEN and CDR2 is SYDVKM. The CDR3 has 14 residues. V lost 2 bases and J 2 bases, leaving 10 bases between the germline ends.

CDR3 in DNA: TGCGCCAGCTCCCCCCTCAGCGGGAGGGCCACCGGGGAGCTGTTTTTT. Translated: CASSPLSGRATGELFF. The chain couples TRBV5-1 to TRBJ2-2; 10 bases map to TRBD2. This CDR3 has 16 amino acids. The germline CDR1 and CDR2 sequences are SGHRS and YFSETQ. J lost 4 bases, V lost 7 bases, and 10 bases had no gene match.

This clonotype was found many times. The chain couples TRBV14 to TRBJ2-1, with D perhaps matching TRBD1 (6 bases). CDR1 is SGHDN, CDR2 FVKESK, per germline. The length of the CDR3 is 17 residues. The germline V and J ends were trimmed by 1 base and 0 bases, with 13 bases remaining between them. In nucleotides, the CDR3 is TGTGCCAGCAGCCAAGCCTCCGGGACAACCTCCTACAATGAGCAGTTCTTC. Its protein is CASSQASGTTSYNEQFF.

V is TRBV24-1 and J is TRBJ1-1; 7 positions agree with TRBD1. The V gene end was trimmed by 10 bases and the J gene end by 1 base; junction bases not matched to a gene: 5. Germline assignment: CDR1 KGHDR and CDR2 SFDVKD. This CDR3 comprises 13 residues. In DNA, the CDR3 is TGTGCCACTAGGGGACAGCCGAACACTGAAGCTTTCTTT. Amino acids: CATRGQPNTEAFF.

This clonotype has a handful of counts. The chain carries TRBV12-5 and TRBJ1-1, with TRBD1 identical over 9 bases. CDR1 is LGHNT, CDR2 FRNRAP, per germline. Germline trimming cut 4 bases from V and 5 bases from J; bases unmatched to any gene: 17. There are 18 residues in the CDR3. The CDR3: CASGWGTGFDSRETEAFF. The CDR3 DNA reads TGTGCTAGTGGTTGGGGGACAGGGTTTGATAGTAGGGAAACTGAAGCTTTCTTT.

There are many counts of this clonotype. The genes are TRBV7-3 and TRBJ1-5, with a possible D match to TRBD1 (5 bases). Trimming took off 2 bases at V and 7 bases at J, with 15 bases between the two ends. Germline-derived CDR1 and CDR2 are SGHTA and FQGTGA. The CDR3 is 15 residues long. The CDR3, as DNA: TGTGCCAGCAGCTTAGCCATGGCAGGGCCACAGCCCCAGCATTTT. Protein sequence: CASSLAMAGPQPQHF.

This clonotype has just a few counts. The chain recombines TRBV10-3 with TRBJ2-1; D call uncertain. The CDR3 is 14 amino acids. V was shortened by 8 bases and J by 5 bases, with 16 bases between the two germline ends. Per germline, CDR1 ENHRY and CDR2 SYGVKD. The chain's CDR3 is CAICLRPGDNEQFF. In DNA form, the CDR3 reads TGTGCCATCTGCTTGAGGCCTGGGGACAATGAGCAGTTCTTC.

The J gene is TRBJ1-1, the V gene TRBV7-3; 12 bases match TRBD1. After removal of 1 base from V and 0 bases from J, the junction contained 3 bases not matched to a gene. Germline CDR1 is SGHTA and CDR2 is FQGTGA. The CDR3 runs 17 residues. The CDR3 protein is CASSLSRDRGLNTEAFF. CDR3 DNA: TGTGCCAGCAGCTTAAGCCGGGACAGGGGGCTGAACACTGAAGCTTTCTTT.

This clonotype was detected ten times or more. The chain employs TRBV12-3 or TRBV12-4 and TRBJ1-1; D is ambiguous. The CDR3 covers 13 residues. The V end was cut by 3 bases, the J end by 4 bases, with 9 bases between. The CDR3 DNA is TGTGCCAGCAGTTTTCGGAAGGTCACTGAAGCTTTCTTT. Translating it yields CASSFRKVTEAFF.

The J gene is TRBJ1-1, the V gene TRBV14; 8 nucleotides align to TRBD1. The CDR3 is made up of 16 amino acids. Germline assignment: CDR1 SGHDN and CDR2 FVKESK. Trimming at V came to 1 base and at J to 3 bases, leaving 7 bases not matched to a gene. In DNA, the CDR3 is TGTGCCAGCAGCCAAGGTGTAACAGGGGGTTACACTGAAGCTTTCTTT. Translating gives CASSQGVTGGYTEAFF.

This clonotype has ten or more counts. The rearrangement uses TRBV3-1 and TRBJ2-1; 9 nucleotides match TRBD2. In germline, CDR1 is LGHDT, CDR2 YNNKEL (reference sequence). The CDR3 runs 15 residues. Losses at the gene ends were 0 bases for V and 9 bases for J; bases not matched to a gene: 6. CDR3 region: CASSQDWLAGREQFF. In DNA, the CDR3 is TGTGCCAGCAGCCAAGATTGGCTAGCGGGACGTGAGCAGTTCTTC.

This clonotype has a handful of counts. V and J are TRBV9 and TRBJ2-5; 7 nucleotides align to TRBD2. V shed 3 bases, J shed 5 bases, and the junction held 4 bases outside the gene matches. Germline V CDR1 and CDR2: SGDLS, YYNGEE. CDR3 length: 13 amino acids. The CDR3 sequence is CASSASGMETQYF. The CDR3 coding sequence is TGTGCCAGCAGCGCAAGCGGGATGGAGACCCAGTACTTC.

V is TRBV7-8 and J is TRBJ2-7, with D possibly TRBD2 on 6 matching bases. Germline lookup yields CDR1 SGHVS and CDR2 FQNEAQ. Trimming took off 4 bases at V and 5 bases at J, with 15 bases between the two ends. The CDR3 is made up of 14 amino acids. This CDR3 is CASSWGELDNEQYF. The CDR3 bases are TGTGCCAGCAGCTGGGGGGAGCTAGACAACGAGCAGTACTTC.